The clone carrying this T cell receptor beta chain appeared a few times. Its antigen is undetermined. The use of a sample-barcoded 5' primer and a J-beta primer mix characterized a second PCR of about 6 to 12 cycles. Every cDNA was tagged by a template-switch adaptor with 12 random nucleotides. TCRdb re-derived calls from the 5' RACE reads in MiXCR, one entry per CDR3 protein. The sample records 1.6 million or so distinct CDR3 sequences, roughly 32% being singletons. The CDR3 is made up of 17 amino acids. Deletions cut 1 base from V and 0 bases from J, with 19 bases between. Germline CDR1 is GTSNPN and CDR2 is SVGIG (reference sequence). These data come from a study of blood T cells in healthy people across ages. Study-wide results and limits: Whereas aged donors had fewer naive CD4+ cells, long-lived donors had more of them and higher diversity.

The origin of this receptor is a woman between 25 and 40 years old in good health. V is TRBV30 and J is TRBJ2-7; tentatively, D is TRBD1 (6 bases). Input material: blood. CDR3 nucleotide sequence: TGTGCCTGGAGTGCAACCGGGACACCCAGATTCTCCTACGAGCAGTACTTC. Protein product: CAWSATGTPRFSYEQYF.